Shown below are 5 T cell receptor beta chains from a single sample sequenced in a study of T cells after posttransplantation cyclophosphamide. Produced via immunoSEQ multiplex PCR; TCRdb's table is partial and in-frame only. The sample yields 38,000 or so clones, without any singletons. The sequencing input was PBMCs. The receptors derive from a middle-aged man in good health, CMV-negative, and a related stem cell transplant donor.

This clone has only a few counts. This sequence joins TRBV9 and TRBJ2-5; the D gene is possibly TRBD2 (5 bases). The CDR3 has 13 residues. Looked up from germline, CDR1 is SGDLS and CDR2 is YYNGEE. V was cut by 1 base and J by 5 bases, with 9 bases left in between. In nucleotides, the CDR3 is TGTGCCAGCAGCGTATACGTAGCGGAGACCCAGTACTTC. Translation: CASSVYVAETQYF.

Comment on this clone: Additional DNA sequences in this sample encode the identical CDR3. The chain employs TRBV7-8 and TRBJ2-7; maybe TRBD2 (5 bases). This CDR3 spans 14 amino acids. Germline CDR1 reads SGHVS; CDR2 reads FQNEAQ. V was clipped by 5 bases and J by 6 bases, with 17 bases between them. The CDR3 DNA follows: TGTGCCAGCAGCCCAAGGACCAGCACTAGCGAGCAGTACTTC. Protein sequence: CASSPRTSTSEQYF.

This clone has at least ten counts. The rearrangement links TRBV2 to TRBJ1-1, with 7 bases matching TRBD1. This CDR3 is 13 amino acids long. Germline loops: CDR1 SNHLY, CDR2 FYNNEI. With V trimmed by 4 bases and J by 2 bases, 1 base remained unmatched. The CDR3 reads CASSGQGNTEAFF. CDR3 bases: TGTGCCAGCAGTGGACAGGGAAACACTGAAGCTTTCTTT. Looking up the rest from reference TRBV2 and TRBJ1-1 gives the full variable domain: EPEVTQTPSHQVTQMGQEVILRCVPISNHLYFYWYRQILGQKVEFLVSFYNNEISEKSEIFDDQFSVERPDGSNFTLKIRSTKLEDSAMYFCASSGQGNTEAFFGQGTRLTVV.

This clone showed up many times. V gene TRBV19 combines with J gene TRBJ2-1; 9 nucleotides match TRBD2. Per the germline V gene, CDR1 is LNHDA and CDR2 is SQIVND (reference sequence). The CDR3 spans 15 residues. V shed 2 bases and J 5 bases; nucleotides not matched to a gene: 4. Here the CDR3 reads CASSITASGDNEQFF. Here the CDR3 DNA reads TGTGCCAGTAGTATAACGGCTAGCGGGGACAATGAGCAGTTCTTC.

Here the CDR3 reads CAWNDGRGPSPLHF. In DNA, the CDR3 is TGTGCCTGGAATGATGGCAGGGGGCCTTCACCCCTCCACTTT. The genes are TRBV30 and TRBJ1-6; 8 bases line up with TRBD1. The V gene end was trimmed by 4 bases and the J gene end by 9 bases; junction bases not matched to a gene: 8. This CDR3 has 14 residues. The germline CDR1 and CDR2 sequences are GTSNPN and SVGIG (reference sequence).